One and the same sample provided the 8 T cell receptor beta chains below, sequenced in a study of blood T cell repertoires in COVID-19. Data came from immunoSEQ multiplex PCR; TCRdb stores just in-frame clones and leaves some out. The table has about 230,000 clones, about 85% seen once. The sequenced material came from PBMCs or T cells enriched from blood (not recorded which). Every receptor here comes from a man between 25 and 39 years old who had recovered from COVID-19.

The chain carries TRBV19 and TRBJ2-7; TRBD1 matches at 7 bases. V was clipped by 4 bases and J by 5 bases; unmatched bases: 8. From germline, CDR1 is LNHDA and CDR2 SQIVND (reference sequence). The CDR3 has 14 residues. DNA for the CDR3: TGTGCCAGTAGTAACAGGGGTTTGTATGACGAGCAGTACTTC. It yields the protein CASSNRGLYDEQYF.

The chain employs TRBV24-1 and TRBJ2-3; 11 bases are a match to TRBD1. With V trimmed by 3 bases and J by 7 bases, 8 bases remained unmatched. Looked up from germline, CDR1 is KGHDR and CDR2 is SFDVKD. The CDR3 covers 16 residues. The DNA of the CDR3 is TGTGCCACCAGTGATCCCGGGACAGGGGGGGGTAATACGCAGTATTTT. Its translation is CATSDPGTGGGNTQYF.

In DNA, the CDR3 is TGTGCCACCAGCGATAATTACCGGGGGACTCCGAGCTCCTACGAGCAGTACTTC. Its protein is CATSDNYRGTPSSYEQYF. The chain combines TRBV15 with TRBJ2-7, with D maybe TRBD2 (6 bases). Looked up from germline, CDR1 is LNHNV and CDR2 is YYDKDF (reference sequence). The CDR3 length is 18 residues. Deletions cut 5 bases from V and 0 bases from J, with 23 bases between.

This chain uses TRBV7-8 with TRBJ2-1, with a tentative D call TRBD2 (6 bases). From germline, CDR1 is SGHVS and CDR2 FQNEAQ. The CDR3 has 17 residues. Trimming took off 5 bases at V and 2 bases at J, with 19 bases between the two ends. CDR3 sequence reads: CASSRASGSPTYNEQFF. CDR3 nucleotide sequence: TGTGCCAGCAGCCGCGCCTCCGGGAGCCCAACCTACAATGAGCAGTTCTTC.

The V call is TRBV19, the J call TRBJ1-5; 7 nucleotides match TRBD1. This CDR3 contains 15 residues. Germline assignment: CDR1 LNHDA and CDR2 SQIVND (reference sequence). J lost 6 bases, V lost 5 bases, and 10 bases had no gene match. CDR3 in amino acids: CASSLGQVLGQPQHF. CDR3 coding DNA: TGTGCCAGTAGTCTCGGACAGGTATTAGGTCAGCCCCAGCATTTT.

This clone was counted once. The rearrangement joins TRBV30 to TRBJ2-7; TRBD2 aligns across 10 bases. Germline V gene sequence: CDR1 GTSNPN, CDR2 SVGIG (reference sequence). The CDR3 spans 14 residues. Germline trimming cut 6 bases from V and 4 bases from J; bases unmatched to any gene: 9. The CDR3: CACPRTSGIYEQYF. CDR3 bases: TGTGCCTGCCCCCGGACTAGCGGTATATACGAGCAGTACTTC.

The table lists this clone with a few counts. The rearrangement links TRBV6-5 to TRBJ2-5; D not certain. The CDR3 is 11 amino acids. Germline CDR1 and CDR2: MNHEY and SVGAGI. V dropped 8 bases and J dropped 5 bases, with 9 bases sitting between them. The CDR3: CASQASETQYF. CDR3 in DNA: TGTGCCAGCCAAGCATCCGAGACCCAGTACTTC.

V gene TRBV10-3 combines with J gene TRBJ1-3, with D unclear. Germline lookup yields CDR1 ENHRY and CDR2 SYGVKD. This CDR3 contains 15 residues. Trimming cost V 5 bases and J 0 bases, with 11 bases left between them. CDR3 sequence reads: CAISYSPPSGNTIYF. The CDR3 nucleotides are TGTGCCATCAGTTATTCTCCTCCCTCTGGAAACACCATATATTTT.